The 13 T cell receptor beta chains in this list originate from one sample, sequenced in a study of blood T cell repertoires in COVID-19. The method was immunoSEQ multiplex PCR; TCRdb's version includes in-frame clones alone and lacks a portion of them. The table includes roughly 81,000 clones, more than 75% detected once. Sequencing used peripheral blood. Source of these receptors: a man between 60 and 75 years old with acute or convalescent COVID-19.

This CDR3 is CASSPGWGQEQYF. The CDR3 nucleotides read TGTGCCAGCAGCCCAGGGTGGGGACAGGAGCAGTACTTC. The chain has TRBV7-8 and TRBJ2-7; 7 bases map to TRBD1. Germline assignment: CDR1 SGHVS and CDR2 FQNEAQ. After removal of 5 bases from V and 7 bases from J, the junction contained 8 bases not matched to a gene. This CDR3 region has 13 residues.

This rearrangement joins TRBV29-1 to TRBJ1-4; the D gene is possibly TRBD1 (5 bases). V lost 7 bases and J lost 5, with 14 bases in between. Germline V gene data show CDR1 as SQVTM and CDR2 as ANQGSEA. CDR3 length: 13 residues. DNA for the CDR3: TGCAGCGCCACGACTGGGGCAAATGAAAAACTGTTTTTT. Translated, it gives CSATTGANEKLFF. Full variable domain (missing parts from reference TRBV29-1 and TRBJ1-4): SAVISQKPSRDICQRGTSLTIQCQVDSQVTMMFWYRQQPGQSLTLIATANQGSEATYESGFVIDKFPISRPNLTFSTLTVSNMSPEDSSIYLCSATTGANEKLFFGSGTQLSVL.

CDR3 DNA sequence: TGTGCCAGCAGCCGCACCGGGACTGCCAGTCAAGGAGAGCAGTTCTTC. It is translated as CASSRTGTASQGEQFF. The chain couples TRBV3-1 (or the pseudogene TRBV3-2) to TRBJ2-1, with D possibly TRBD2 on 6 matching bases. V was trimmed by 4 bases and J by 10 bases, leaving 23 bases between them. CDR1 is LGHDT, CDR2 YNNKEL, per germline (reference sequence). This CDR3 has 16 amino acids.

This sequence joins TRBV7-2 and TRBJ2-7; 10 bases are shared with TRBD2. The CDR3 loop spans 16 amino acids. CDR1 and CDR2 (germline): SGHTA, FQGNSA. The V gene end was trimmed by 4 bases and the J gene end by 10 bases; junction bases not matched to a gene: 16. The CDR3 sequence is CASSSALAGRMGDQYF. Written as DNA, the CDR3 is TGTGCCAGCAGCTCAGCACTAGCGGGAAGAATGGGGGACCAGTACTTC.

This chain joins TRBV6-5 and TRBJ2-5, with 8 bases that match TRBD1. The CDR3 covers 13 residues. The V and J ends lost 6 bases and 7 bases, in that order; junction bases with no gene match: 7. In germline, CDR1 is MNHEY, CDR2 SVGAGI. CDR3 DNA: TGTGCCAGCAGCGCGCTAGGACAGGGGACCCAGTACTTC. Translation gives CASSALGQGTQYF.

The chain combines TRBV6-2 or TRBV6-3 with TRBJ2-2; D ambiguous. The germline gives CDR1 MNHEY, CDR2 SVGEGT. CDR3 length equals 13 residues. Trimming left V 5 bases short and J 7 bases short, with 11 bases between. CDR3 coding DNA: TGTGCCAGCAGTACCCAGGTGAACGGGGAGCTGTTTTTT. It yields the protein CASSTQVNGELFF.

The J gene is TRBJ2-1, the V gene TRBV4-3; 9 nucleotides match TRBD2. CDR1 LGHNA and CDR2 YSLEER come from the germline V gene. The CDR3 has 16 amino acids. V dropped 3 bases and J dropped 6; count of bases not matched to a gene: 9. The DNA for the CDR3 is TGCGCCAGCAGCCAGGTGCTAGCGGGGACGGTCAATGAGCAGTTCTTC. It codes for CASSQVLAGTVNEQFF.

The chain is built from TRBV4-3 and TRBJ2-2; 7 bases agree with TRBD2. The germline V gene encodes CDR1 LGHNA and CDR2 YSLEER. The CDR3 covers 18 residues. V shed 0 bases and J 5 bases; nucleotides not matched to a gene: 12. The CDR3 loop is CASSQDVRGVGRTGELFF. CDR3 in DNA: TGCGCCAGCAGCCAAGATGTCCGGGGGGTGGGAAGGACCGGGGAGCTGTTTTTT.

This sequence joins TRBV27 and TRBJ1-5, with no clear D. Germline lookup yields CDR1 MNHEY and CDR2 SMNVEV (reference sequence). There are 14 residues in the CDR3. The ends were cut back, 0 bases at V and 5 bases at J, with 8 bases in the middle. The CDR3 region is CASSLSGQDQPQHF. The CDR3 coding sequence is TGTGCCAGCAGTTTATCGGGTCAGGATCAGCCCCAGCATTTT.

This clone was counted a few times. DNA of the CDR3: TGTGCCTGGAGAGAAGGGACAGGGGAGAGGCAGCCCCAGCATTTT. Its translation is CAWREGTGERQPQHF. The J gene is TRBJ1-5, the V gene TRBV30; 10 bases fit TRBD1. Germline values: CDR1 GTSNPN, CDR2 SVGIG (reference sequence). Trimming removed 3 bases from V and 7 bases from J; junction bases left unmatched: 9. The CDR3 covers 15 residues. Filled out from reference TRBV30 and TRBJ1-5, the complete variable domain reads SQTIHQWPATLVQPVGSPLSLECTVEGTSNPNLYWYRQAAGRGLQLLFYSVGIGQISSEVPQNLSASRPQDRQFILSSKKLLLSDSGFYLCAWREGTGERQPQHFGDGTRLSIL.

The gene calls are TRBV28 and TRBJ1-5; TRBD1 is a possible D gene (5 bases). This CDR3 spans 15 amino acids. The V gene's germline CDR1 is MDHEN and CDR2 SYDVKM. The germline V and J ends were trimmed by 2 bases and 2 bases, with 10 bases remaining between them. CDR3 sequence reads: CASSLQGGGNQPQHF. CDR3 in DNA: TGTGCCAGCAGTTTACAGGGTGGGGGCAATCAGCCCCAGCATTTT.

The chain links TRBV24-1 to TRBJ2-5; TRBD1 aligns across 7 bases. V lost 8 bases and J lost 5; bases outside the gene matches: 7. Germline V gene lookup returns CDR1 KGHDR and CDR2 SFDVKD. The CDR3 has 13 residues. CDR3 sequence (DNA): TGTGCCACCAACGACAGGGCTGGCGAGACCCAGTACTTC. This encodes CATNDRAGETQYF.

V usage is TRBV5-4 and J usage is TRBJ2-7, with a possible D match to TRBD1 (5 bases). Germline V lookup: CDR1 SGHNT, CDR2 YYREEE (reference sequence). This CDR3 has 12 amino acids. The ends were cut back, 2 bases at V and 6 bases at J, with 9 bases in the middle. CDR3 region: CASSLQEIEQYF. The DNA for the CDR3 is TGTGCCAGCAGCTTACAGGAGATCGAGCAGTACTTC.